Below, one T cell receptor (beta chain) is given with its context. Its antigen is not yet known. The record has no base qualities; no much larger clone is one base away. This sample was included in a study of T cells after yellow fever vaccination (dated by TCRdb to about 2019). Regarding the complete study: The SMART-Seq v4 Ultra Low Input RNA kit was used to prepare libraries from fractions with low cell numbers. Blood was drawn at multiple timepoints before and after primary and secondary immunization, with bulk PBMC replicates and cell subsets isolated. To follow T-cell clones before and after primary and booster YFV17D yellow fever vaccination, bulk TCR alpha and beta repertoires were sequenced over time. Two healthy male donors made up the cohort, one aged 18 to 29 years and the other aged 30 to 40 years. The study at large found these results: The study included only two donors, which limits how far the findings can be generalized. Compared with the primary T-cell response, the secondary T-cell response was weaker but faster, peaking on day 5 rather than day 15. A small fraction of clonotypes showed up in both the CD4 and CD8 compartments, probably as a result of convergent recombination. Most clones expanded after primary vaccination (around 96% of CD4 and roughly 90% of CD8) were re-detected after the booster, suggesting that broad memory maintenance occurred. FACS-sorted repertoires could contain abundant contaminating clonotypes from the bulk population, so computational filtering was required.

The treatment or condition label here, explained by the study, means: live attenuated yellow fever vaccine strain. Two biological replicates of bulk PBMCs were collected at each blood-draw timepoint. A standard Ficoll-Paque protocol was used to isolate PBMCs from peripheral blood. RNA was extracted with TriZol from bulk PBMCs, CD4 and CD8 fractions, and dextramer-positive and dextramer-negative fractions. The V end loses 3 bases and the J end loses 5 bases, and a stretch of 13 bases separates them. Taken from the germline V gene, the CDR1 and CDR2 loops are MGHDK and SYGVNS. From the cysteine up to the phenylalanine, the CDR3 has a length of 14 residues. Only the CDR3 DNA stays, 42 bases, in frame from base 1. TCR cDNA was synthesized by 5'RACE template switching, through which a universal primer site and unique molecular identifiers were introduced. Priming for cDNA synthesis came from both the TCR alpha and TCR beta constant segments. Library amplification involved two PCR steps, and the second step added sample barcodes and sequencing adapters. Libraries were sequenced on Illumina HiSeq 2500 (2x100 bp) or NovaSeq (2x150 bp). In the original analysis: Demultiplexing of reads and collapsing into UMI consensus sequences were performed with MIGEC, and V(D)J alignment was carried out with MiXCR. Using edgeR on replicate PBMC samples, clonotypes were called vaccine-responding if FDR was below 0.01 and the log2 fold change was above 5 up to day 15. CD4 or CD8 identity was assigned to each bulk clonotype according to whether the clonotype was present at higher abundance in the sequenced CD4 repertoire or the sequenced CD8 repertoire. The raw public data were reprocessed by TCRdb itself: fastp quality trimming at Q25, MiXCR clonotype calling, in-frame beta chains only. Entries are consolidated by CDR3 protein sequence, retaining the most common genes and DNA. In this record, the V and J calls reflect TCRdb's handling and not the investigators' own analysis. The sample data list 500,000 to 650,000 distinct CDR3 sequences, and roughly an eighth of these were observed just once. The ten most abundant clones make up approximately 15% of the sample.

Recombination joined TRBV25-1 with TRBJ2-5; the D gene remains uncertain. This clonotype originated in a man aged 25 to 40 who received the YFV17D yellow fever vaccine. The input for sequencing was PBMCs, taken on the day of the yellow fever booster vaccination. The nucleotide sequence reads TGTGCCAGCAGTGACTGCCCCTTAGGGGAGACCCAGTACTTC. Its translation is CASSDCPLGETQYF.